The 18 T cell receptor beta chains below come from one sample, sequenced in a study of T cell responses to AZD1222 COVID-19 vaccine listed by TCRdb under 2021. To prepare the library, the immunoSEQ multiplex PCR assay was applied. TCRdb retrieved this table from immuneACCESS and kept in-frame rearrangements only. Not all clones are present; in checked studies, unresolved V genes account for under half, and no reason is known for the remainder. In this sample the table shows about 150,000 clones, 90% of which occur a single time. 18% of the sample comes from the top ten. In the paper's terms, the time point label means: baseline before first vaccination. Specimen: peripheral blood, collected on day 0 of AZD1222 vaccination. These receptors were taken from an adult in good health.

This rearrangement joins TRBV28 to TRBJ1-6; D ambiguous. Trimming took off 5 bases at V and 9 bases at J, with 8 bases between the two ends. CDR1 is MDHEN and CDR2 is SYDVKM in the germline V gene. The CDR3 length is 12 residues. The CDR3 is CASSPHLSPLHF. CDR3 sequence (DNA): TGTGCCAGCAGTCCCCACCTTTCACCCCTCCACTTT.

The V and J genes are TRBV10-3 and TRBJ1-2; D is undetermined. Germline lookup yields CDR1 ENHRY and CDR2 SYGVKD. The CDR3 is 14 residues long. V lost 0 bases and J lost 5, with 10 bases in between. CDR3 in amino acids: CAISESNPEYGYTF. CDR3 DNA sequence: TGTGCCATCAGTGAGTCGAACCCAGAATATGGCTACACCTTC.

J is TRBJ1-1 and V is TRBV27; TRBD1 matches 7 bases. V trimming: 6 bases; J trimming: 2 bases; junction bases outside the gene matches: 6. Germline CDR1 MNHEY, CDR2 SMNVEV (reference sequence). This CDR3 is 14 amino acids long. CDR3 DNA sequence: TGTGCCAGCAGCCCGGGACAGAGAAACACTGAAGCTTTCTTT. Translation gives CASSPGQRNTEAFF.

The CDR3 loop is CASSLGGTGRIQPQHF. In DNA, the CDR3 is TGTGCCAGCAGTTTAGGAGGGACAGGGAGGATTCAGCCCCAGCATTTT. V is TRBV28 and J is TRBJ1-5; 9 bases fit TRBD1. This CDR3 comprises 16 residues. The germline V gene has CDR1 MDHEN and CDR2 SYDVKM. The ends lost 2 bases at V and 6 bases at J; junction bases unmatched: 8.

The gene calls are TRBV2 and TRBJ1-5; D not resolved. Per germline, CDR1 SNHLY and CDR2 FYNNEI. Trimming removed 8 bases from V and 0 bases from J, with 11 bases in between. CDR3 size: 14 residues. The CDR3 bases are TGTGCCAGCGAAGGCGGTAATAGCAATCAGCCCCAGCATTTT. Protein product: CASEGGNSNQPQHF.

This clone is a singleton in its sample. The rearrangement links TRBV6-5 to TRBJ1-2; TRBD1 is a possible D gene (5 bases). This CDR3 spans 14 amino acids. CDR1 and CDR2 (germline): MNHEY, SVGAGI. V was clipped by 8 bases and J by 3 bases, with 16 bases between them. The CDR3 spells CASGELGTDYGYTF. The DNA for the CDR3 is TGTGCCAGCGGCGAATTAGGGACGGACTATGGCTACACCTTC.

The rearrangement uses TRBV19 and TRBJ1-1, with 9 positions matching TRBD1. The V and J ends lost 9 bases and 6 bases, in that order; junction bases with no gene match: 14. This CDR3 spans 15 amino acids. CDR1 is LNHDA, CDR2 SQIVND, per germline (reference sequence). In DNA form, the CDR3 reads TGTGCCAGCACCACTTTCTGGACAGGGGATTCTGAAGCTTTCTTT. As protein: CASTTFWTGDSEAFF.

This clone has only one observation. CDR3 DNA: TGTGCCAGCAGCGATGGCCCCCGATTGGTGGGGGGCGAGCAGTACTTC. Amino acid sequence: CASSDGPRLVGGEQYF. The chain carries TRBV9 and TRBJ2-7; D is perhaps TRBD2 (6 bases). Per the germline V gene, CDR1 is SGDLS and CDR2 is YYNGEE. V dropped 3 bases and J dropped 6 bases, with 22 bases sitting between them. The CDR3 totals 16 residues.

The chain employs TRBV5-6 and TRBJ2-7; tentatively, D is TRBD2 (6 bases). CDR1 and CDR2 (germline): SGHDT, YYEEEE. Deletions cut 0 bases from V and 5 bases from J, with 12 bases between. The CDR3 has 14 amino acids. CDR3 nucleotides: TGTGCCAGCAGCTTGGGTGCCTGGGGGGACGAGCAGTACTTC. Amino acids: CASSLGAWGDEQYF.

The J gene is TRBJ1-2, the V gene TRBV24-1; 9 bases agree with TRBD1. The CDR3 contains 13 residues. Trimming cost V 12 bases and J 0 bases; bases outside gene matches: 4. In germline, CDR1 is KGHDR, CDR2 SFDVKD. CDR3 protein: CAPRQGANYGYTF. Written as DNA, the CDR3 is TGTGCCCCCCGACAGGGGGCTAACTATGGCTACACCTTC.

This clone occurred once. CDR3 sequence: CSAPGTGFTGELFF. The CDR3 DNA reads as TGCAGCGCCCCCGGGACAGGGTTCACCGGGGAGCTGTTTTTT. This chain connects TRBV29-1 to TRBJ2-2; the match to TRBD1 covers 9 bases. This CDR3 has 14 residues. Per germline, CDR1 SQVTM and CDR2 ANQGSEA. V lost 7 bases and J lost 4; bases outside the gene matches: 7.

V gene TRBV7-3 combines with J gene TRBJ1-1; D unclear. This CDR3 spans 13 amino acids. The germline CDR1 and CDR2 sequences are SGHTA and FQGTGA. V dropped 4 bases and J dropped 0 bases, with 6 bases sitting between them. CDR3 sequence reads: CASSSYMNTEAFF. CDR3 sequence (DNA): TGTGCCAGCAGCTCTTACATGAACACTGAAGCTTTCTTT.

The chain uses TRBV5-1 and TRBJ2-5; D remains ambiguous. Deletions cut 2 bases from V and 2 bases from J, with 1 base between. The CDR3 runs to 11 residues. The V gene's germline CDR1 is SGHRS and CDR2 YFSETQ. CDR3 sequence: CASSLQETQYF. The CDR3 region has the DNA TGCGCCAGCAGCTTACAAGAGACCCAGTACTTC.

This chain links TRBV7-2 with TRBJ1-2, with no clear D. V was trimmed by 6 bases and J by 9 bases, leaving 17 bases between them. From germline, CDR1 is SGHTA and CDR2 FQGNSA. This CDR3 is 13 amino acids long. DNA of the CDR3: TGTGCCAGCAGGCAATGGAGCGTTCCACGCTACACCTTC. Translation gives CASRQWSVPRYTF.

The chain has TRBV20-1 and TRBJ1-2, with TRBD1 matching 7 bases. CDR3 length equals 17 residues. Trimming removed 3 bases from V and 0 bases from J; junction bases left unmatched: 13. CDR1 is DFQATT and CDR2 is SNEGSKA in the germline V gene (reference sequence). The CDR3 region is CSASRMDRSRANYGYTF. CDR3 sequence (DNA): TGCAGTGCTAGTAGGATGGACAGGTCTAGAGCTAACTATGGCTACACCTTC.

This chain uses TRBV7-3 with TRBJ2-2, with unresolved D. V dropped 5 bases and J dropped 7 bases, with 11 bases sitting between them. The CDR3 is 13 residues long. In germline, CDR1 is SGHTA, CDR2 FQGTGA. CDR3 nucleotide sequence: TGTGCCAGCAGCCTCGTCGCGGACGGGGAGCTGTTTTTT. It encodes CASSLVADGELFF.

The chain carries TRBV6-1 and TRBJ2-1; 7 bases align to TRBD2. J gave up 8 bases and V 2 bases, and 9 bases lay outside the gene matches. There are 15 residues in the CDR3. Germline-derived CDR1 and CDR2 are MNHNS and SASEGT. The CDR3 sequence is CASSEWAGRVDEQFF. CDR3 nucleotide sequence: TGTGCCAGCAGTGAATGGGCAGGGAGGGTCGATGAGCAGTTCTTC.

The rearrangement uses TRBV19 and TRBJ1-5; D call uncertain. Looked up from germline, CDR1 is LNHDA and CDR2 is SQIVND (reference sequence). Between the trimmed V and J ends, which lost 10 bases and 0 bases, there was a span of 16 bases. The CDR3 is made up of 15 amino acids. CDR3 residues: CATTFGLNSNQPQHF. As DNA, the CDR3 is TGTGCCACTACTTTTGGGCTGAATAGCAATCAGCCCCAGCATTTT. Based on the CDR3 plus reference TRBV19 and TRBJ1-5, the full variable domain is DGGITQSPKYLFRKEGQNVTLSCEQNLNHDAMYWYRQDPGQGLRLIYYSQIVNDFQKGDIAEGYSVSREKKESFPLTVTSAQKNPTAFYLCATTFGLNSNQPQHFGDGTRLSIL.